This is a list of T cell receptor beta chains from one sample in a study of CD8 T cells in Susac syndrome. One entry per CDR3 protein results from TCRdb running MiXCR on the immunoSEQ multiplex PCR reads. This table holds about 210,000 distinct CDR3 sequences, about 95% found once. The sequenced material came from CD4+ T cells from PBMCs. The source is a human donor with multiple sclerosis. Both conserved end residues are part of each CDR3. The order of the fields is D gene, clone size, CDR3 length, J gene, V gene, CDR3 DNA, CDR3 protein. The D gene is left open where the match is weak. Where a row states a size, it is once, few, many or the class of an expanded clone; other rows omit it.

d_call: NA; clone_size: once; cdr3_length: 13; j_call: TRBJ2-3; v_call: TRBV7-2; cdr3_nt: TGTGCCAGCAGCTTACGCACAGCGGATACGCAGTATTTT; cdr3_aa: CASSLRTADTQYF
d_call: NA; clone_size: NA; cdr3_length: 13; j_call: TRBJ1-5; v_call: TRBV5-6; cdr3_nt: TGTGCCAGCAGCTCCGGGCGCAATCAGCCCCAGCATTTT; cdr3_aa: CASSSGRNQPQHF
d_call: TRBD1; clone_size: NA; cdr3_length: 15; j_call: TRBJ2-1; v_call: TRBV24-1; cdr3_nt: TGTGCCACCAGTGGACGGGACAGGGGGCATGATGAGCAGTTCTTC; cdr3_aa: CATSGRDRGHDEQFF
d_call: TRBD1; clone_size: NA; cdr3_length: 16; j_call: TRBJ2-1; v_call: TRBV4-1; cdr3_nt: TGCGCCAGCAGCCAAAACCCGGGACAGGGTTCCGGTGAGCAGTTCTTC; cdr3_aa: CASSQNPGQGSGEQFF
d_call: NA; clone_size: NA; cdr3_length: 17; j_call: TRBJ1-1; v_call: TRBV18; cdr3_nt: TGTGCCAGCTCACTGCCTCCGGGAGCCCGCGCTATCACTGAAGCTTTCTTT; cdr3_aa: CASSLPPGARAITEAFF
d_call: NA; clone_size: NA; cdr3_length: 13; j_call: TRBJ2-7; v_call: TRBV3-1; cdr3_nt: TGTGCCAGCAGCTCGGGAGTCTTAGACGAGCAGTACTTC; cdr3_aa: CASSSGVLDEQYF
d_call: NA; clone_size: NA; cdr3_length: 14; j_call: TRBJ2-1; v_call: TRBV20-1; cdr3_nt: TGCAGTGCCTATCGCCACGAGGGAAGTAATGAGCAGTTCTTC; cdr3_aa: CSAYRHEGSNEQFF
d_call: TRBD2; clone_size: once; cdr3_length: 15; j_call: TRBJ2-5; v_call: TRBV28; cdr3_nt: TGTGCCAGCAGTTTGGTAGGACTAGACCAAGAGACCCAGTACTTC; cdr3_aa: CASSLVGLDQETQYF
d_call: TRBD1; clone_size: NA; cdr3_length: 15; j_call: TRBJ2-4; v_call: TRBV29-1; cdr3_nt: TGCAGCGTGTCGGCAGGGGGCATGTCCAAAAACATTCAGTACTTC; cdr3_aa: CSVSAGGMSKNIQYF
d_call: NA; clone_size: NA; cdr3_length: 20; j_call: TRBJ1-4; v_call: TRBV11-2; cdr3_nt: TGTGCCAGCAGCTTGAGGACAGTTGACACATGGGGACCAACTAATGAAAAACTGTTTTTT; cdr3_aa: CASSLRTVDTWGPTNEKLFF
d_call: NA; clone_size: NA; cdr3_length: 15; j_call: TRBJ1-2; v_call: TRBV3-1; cdr3_nt: TGTGCCAGCAGCCTCGAACCTGGCATCTCGTATGGCTACACCTTC; cdr3_aa: CASSLEPGISYGYTF
d_call: NA; clone_size: NA; cdr3_length: 13; j_call: TRBJ2-7; v_call: TRBV20-1; cdr3_nt: TGCAGTGCTAGTCGGGGGCTAGTGTACGAGCAGTACTTC; cdr3_aa: CSASRGLVYEQYF
d_call: NA; clone_size: NA; cdr3_length: 15; j_call: TRBJ1-4; v_call: TRBV27; cdr3_nt: TGTGCCAGCAGCCGCGTGTGGCTTTCCGGTGAAAAACTGTTTTTT; cdr3_aa: CASSRVWLSGEKLFF
d_call: NA; clone_size: NA; cdr3_length: 13; j_call: TRBJ1-2; v_call: TRBV7-9; cdr3_nt: TGTGCCAGCAGCTTAACGTCCAACTATGGCTACACCTTC; cdr3_aa: CASSLTSNYGYTF